This T cell receptor beta chain came from a study of T-cell memory formation after mild COVID-19 (dated by TCRdb to 2020 to 2022). Context from the whole study: TCR sequence clusters from the two donors were found to be largely donor specific. In two donors, T-cell clones that expanded and contracted after mild COVID-19 were followed by sequencing TCRalpha and TCRbeta repertoires longitudinally. Two young, previously healthy adult volunteers, one female and one male, were included in the cohort. What the work shows at the level of the full study, not this receptor alone: Contracting CD4+ clones appeared mostly in the CM and EM memory subsets, whereas CD8+ clones were enriched in EMRA. Clones that contracted from day 15 to 85 showed balanced CD4/CD8 phenotypes, whereas a second wave of clones that expanded from day 15 to 37 leaned towards CD4+. Whether the second-wave clones peaking on day 37 were SARS-CoV-2 specific was not confirmed. Only a couple of mild cases were covered in the study, and larger cohorts including severe cases with pre-infection samples were considered necessary. The detection of some responding clones in pre-infection memory suggests that pre-existing cross-reactive memory T cells joined the SARS-CoV-2 response.

This clonotype was counted between two and nine times. Its antigen remains unidentified. No per-base quality is available; no much larger clone lies one base away. Ficoll-Paque density gradient centrifugation was the method used to isolate PBMCs. Reading from cysteine to phenylalanine, the CDR3 counts 15 amino acids. Just the 45-base CDR3 DNA is kept, in frame starting at base 1. V is pared back by 3 bases and J by 0 bases, with 9 bases lying between the germline termini. Reading the germline V gene (reference sequence) gives CDR1 LGHDT and CDR2 YNNKEL. The sequencing machine was an Illumina NovaSeq 6000. Using 5'RACE with constant-segment primers, TCRalpha and TCRbeta cDNA libraries were constructed, with sample barcodes and unique molecular identifiers added in the process. RNA was extracted from every sample with Trizol reagent. Libraries were amplified in two PCR steps, with a second sample barcode and Illumina TruSeq adapters added in the second step. Sequencing of the libraries was done on an Illumina NovaSeq, producing 2 x 150 bp paired-end reads. Under the source paper's analysis protocol: Demultiplexing of reads and collapsing into UMI-guided consensus sequences were performed with migec v1.2.7. Using mixcr v2.1.11, UMI consensuses were aligned to TRA and TRB V and J templates and then assembled into clonotypes. A clonotype was counted as expanded or contracted only when both edgeR and NoisET called the clonotype significant, with the noise models trained on biological replicates. For edgeR calls, a false discovery rate-adjusted p below 0.01 and a log2 fold-change threshold of 1 were applied. PCA with hierarchical clustering of max-normalized trajectories of the 1000 most abundant clonotypes was used as exploratory dynamics analysis. The CD4 or CD8 phenotype of responding clones was assigned using the separately sequenced CD4+ and CD8+ repertoires. TCRdb itself trimmed the public reads at Q25 with fastp, ran MiXCR and retained productive beta chains. Rows matching on CDR3 protein sequence are summarized as one entry with the most common DNA and genes. The V and J calls follow TCRdb's processing rather than the paper's. In this sample the table shows approximately 500,000 distinct CDR3 sequences, around a quarter of which occur a single time. Jointly, the top ten make up roughly an eighth of the sample.

Source material: PBMCs or a T cell subset sorted from them (not recorded which). The TCR sequence derives from an adult woman who had mild COVID-19 (a few samples of this study predate the infection). The sample titles of this study are shuffled in the database, so cell type and time point are left out; the donor was told from shared clones. The V and J segments used are TRBV3-1 and TRBJ2-1, and possibly TRBD1, on 6 matching bases. The CDR3 protein sequence reads: CASSQWGHSYNEQFF. In nucleotides, the sequence is TGTGCCAGCAGCCAGTGGGGGCACTCCTACAATGAGCAGTTCTTC.